This T cell receptor beta chain was documented in a study of blood T cell repertoires in COVID-19. In the study overall: T cells, B-cell-depleted T cells, or PBMCs provided the cDNA or gDNA that served as material.

Here immunoSEQ multiplex PCR was the method, and the copy in TCRdb shows in-frame clones only, minus some. Among around 230,000 clones listed, 75% to 90% were seen once. Germline CDR1 and CDR2: MNHEY and SMNVEV (reference sequence). Trimming cost V 6 bases and J 4 bases, with 13 bases left between them. The CDR3 extends over 14 amino acids. The V call is TRBV27, the J call TRBJ1-3; possibly TRBD1 for D (6 bases). Sequencing was performed on peripheral blood. This TCR came from a man in his 60s who had recovered from COVID-19. The CDR3 DNA reads as TGTGCCAGCAGATCAGGGGTTCCAGGAAACACCATATATTTT. Protein product: CASRSGVPGNTIYF.